These 29 T cell receptor beta chains were sequenced from one sample in a study of post-analysis software for immune sequencing data. Points from the study as a whole: Patients carried roughly five TRBV segments more frequently than controls did, and TRBV5-6, TRBV5-1 and TRBV20-1 were among them.

Sequencing libraries made from TCR beta cDNA carried unique molecular identifiers. TCRdb processed the PCR reads anew with MiXCR; each CDR3 protein has one entry. This sample yields 600,000 to 750,000 distinct CDR3 sequences, of which 59% are seen a single time; approximately 10% belongs to the top ten. Antigen specificity for these receptors is unknown. The specimen was blood. The receptor set was obtained from a girl aged 2-9 years with multiple sclerosis.

The V and J genes are TRBV7-3 and TRBJ2-1; D remains unclear. Germline-derived CDR1 and CDR2 are SGHTA and FQGTGA. The CDR3 sequence is 13 residues long. Trimming took 2 bases from V and 4 from J, leaving 6 bases between them. CDR3 sequence reads: CASSLEHYNEQFF. The CDR3, as DNA: TGTGCCAGCAGCTTAGAACATTACAATGAGCAGTTCTTC. Full variable domain (remainder filled in from reference TRBV7-3 and TRBJ2-1): GAGVSQTPSNKVTEKGKYVELRCDPISGHTALYWYRQSLGQGPEFLIYFQGTGAADDSGLPNDRFFAVRPEGSVSTLKIQRTERGDSAVYLCASSLEHYNEQFFGPGTRLTVL.

The J gene is TRBJ2-1, the V gene TRBV6-1, with 9 bases that match TRBD1. Germline V gene lookup returns CDR1 MNHNS and CDR2 SASEGT. Trimming at V came to 4 bases and at J to 4 bases, leaving 8 bases not matched to a gene. CDR3 length: 16 residues. DNA of the CDR3: TGTGCCAGCAGTGTCGGACCGGGACAGGGATACAATGAGCAGTTCTTC. Protein product: CASSVGPGQGYNEQFF.

This clonotype was counted a few times. The chain couples TRBV12-3 or TRBV12-4 to TRBJ1-2, with TRBD1 as a possible D gene (6 bases). V was cut by 1 base and J by 6 bases, with 15 bases left in between. The CDR3 sequence is 15 residues long. This CDR3 reads CASSLGQGPRHGYTF. The CDR3 DNA is TGTGCCAGCAGTTTAGGCCAGGGGCCAAGGCATGGCTACACCTTC.

This chain connects TRBV5-1 to TRBJ1-2; 8 positions agree with TRBD1. V shed 0 bases, J shed 4 bases, and the junction held 11 bases outside the gene matches. Germline CDR1 is SGHRS and CDR2 is YFSETQ. The CDR3 has 17 residues. CDR3 nucleotides: TGCGCCAGCAGCTTGGCCAAAGGACAGGGTACGGCCTATGGCTACACCTTC. Protein: CASSLAKGQGTAYGYTF. Full variable domain (missing parts from reference TRBV5-1 and TRBJ1-2): KAGVTQTPRYLIKTRGQQVTLSCSPISGHRSVSWYQQTPGQGLQFLFEYFSETQRNKGNFPGRFSGRQFSNSRSEMNVSTLELGDSALYLCASSLAKGQGTAYGYTFGSGTRLTVV.

This sequence joins TRBV14 and TRBJ2-3, with a tentative D call TRBD1 (6 bases). Trimming took 1 base from V and 6 from J, leaving 11 bases between them. This CDR3 is 14 amino acids long. The germline V gene has CDR1 SGHDN and CDR2 FVKESK. Here the CDR3 reads CASSQATGWDTQYF. DNA of the CDR3: TGTGCCAGCAGCCAAGCAACAGGGTGGGATACGCAGTATTTT.

This clonotype was recorded only once. The chain joins TRBV6-6 to TRBJ2-1; 8 positions agree with TRBD1. Germline CDR1 and CDR2: MNHNY and SVGAGI (reference sequence). This CDR3 has 13 amino acids. With 8 bases clipped from V and 9 bases from J, the junction kept 9 bases outside the gene matches. DNA for the CDR3: TGTGCCAGCCAGTGGACAGGGCGAGTTGAGCAGTTCTTC. It codes for CASQWTGRVEQFF.

The genes are TRBV29-1 and TRBJ2-2; D is undetermined. This CDR3 spans 12 amino acids. V was pared by 6 bases and J by 6 bases, with 11 bases between. The V gene's germline CDR1 is SQVTM and CDR2 ANQGSEA. The CDR3: CSVQVGSGELFF. The CDR3, as DNA: TGCAGCGTCCAGGTGGGGTCCGGGGAGCTGTTTTTT.

The V gene is TRBV6-5, the J gene TRBJ2-3; TRBD2 aligns across 7 bases. The CDR3 runs 14 residues. V gave up 6 bases and J gave up 6 bases; unmatched junction bases: 9. Germline CDR1 and CDR2: MNHEY and SVGAGI. The CDR3 sequence: CASSGTMRRDTQYF. As DNA, the CDR3 is TGTGCCAGCAGCGGGACTATGAGGAGGGATACGCAGTATTTT.

The genes are TRBV6-2 or TRBV6-3 and TRBJ2-1; D is perhaps TRBD2 (6 bases). CDR1 and CDR2 (germline): MNHEY, SVGEGT. The CDR3 totals 15 residues. The ends were cut back, 4 bases at V and 7 bases at J, with 17 bases in the middle. This chain's CDR3 is CASSFLDGGWNEQFF. For the CDR3, the DNA is TGTGCCAGCAGTTTCCTCGACGGGGGTTGGAATGAGCAGTTCTTC.

This clonotype was observed a handful of times. The gene calls are TRBV6-6 and TRBJ1-2; 7 nucleotides line up with TRBD1. Trimming took 6 bases from V and 7 from J; bases not matched to a gene: 8. The V gene's germline CDR1 is MNHNY and CDR2 SVGAGI (reference sequence). The CDR3 spans 13 residues. CDR3 residues: CASSSDRVGGYTF. DNA for the CDR3: TGTGCCAGCAGCTCCGACAGGGTTGGTGGCTACACCTTC.

This chain links TRBV6-1 with TRBJ2-3, with 9 nucleotides matching TRBD2. This CDR3 is 18 amino acids long. Per germline, CDR1 MNHNS and CDR2 SASEGT. V shed 6 bases, J shed 3 bases, and the junction held 16 bases outside the gene matches. The DNA for the CDR3 is TGTGCCAGCAGCAGCCGAACTCAATTAGCGGGGGTTACAGATACGCAGTATTTT. Protein product: CASSSRTQLAGVTDTQYF.

Only a few counts were recorded for this clonotype. The genes are TRBV5-1 and TRBJ2-3, with 9 bases that match TRBD1. This CDR3 contains 16 residues. V shed 3 bases, J shed 0 bases, and the junction held 5 bases outside the gene matches. CDR1 is SGHRS, CDR2 YFSETQ, per germline. CDR3: CASSSGTGSSTDTQYF. For the CDR3, the DNA is TGCGCCAGCAGCTCCGGGACAGGGTCAAGCACAGATACGCAGTATTTT.

The V call is TRBV2, the J call TRBJ2-1, with D possibly TRBD1 on 6 matching bases. This CDR3 contains 11 residues. The V end lost 9 bases, the J end lost 13 bases, and 16 bases lay between the germline ends. Germline lookup yields CDR1 SNHLY and CDR2 FYNNEI. This CDR3 reads CARLRGQHQFF. CDR3 in DNA: TGTGCCAGGCTTAGGGGACAACACCAGTTCTTC.

The chain is built from TRBV12-3 or TRBV12-4 and TRBJ2-5, with a tentative D call TRBD1 (5 bases). Trimming took 4 bases from V and 2 from J, leaving 11 bases between them. The CDR3 consists of 14 residues. DNA for the CDR3: TGTGCCAGCAGTTCATTGACAGAACAAGAGACCCAGTACTTC. It yields the protein CASSSLTEQETQYF.

Details on this clonotype: A junction end diverges from the germline sequence, so it may reflect a read error. The chain has TRBV27 and TRBJ2-6; no clear D gene. Germline CDR1 MNHEY, CDR2 SMNVEV (reference sequence). The CDR3 spans 17 residues. The DNA of the CDR3 is TGTGCCAGCAGGCCATCGACATTAAGCTCTGAGGCCAACGTCCTGACTTTC. As protein: CASRPSTLSSEANVLTF.

This clonotype is a singleton in its sample. J is TRBJ1-6 and V is TRBV7-2, with no clear D. V lost 1 base, J lost 7 bases, and 8 bases lay in between. Per germline, CDR1 SGHTA and CDR2 FQGNSA. The CDR3 extends over 14 amino acids. CDR3 sequence reads: CASSLVGLNSPLHF. The CDR3, as DNA: TGTGCCAGCAGCTTAGTGGGCCTCAATTCACCCCTCCACTTT.

This sequence joins TRBV6-6 and TRBJ2-7; the D gene is possibly TRBD2 (5 bases). With 2 bases removed from V and 6 bases from J, the gap between germline ends came to 8 bases. This CDR3 comprises 12 residues. Germline CDR1 MNHNY, CDR2 SVGAGI (reference sequence). The CDR3 bases are TGTGCCAGCAGTTACCCCGAGGGCGAGCAGTACTTC. It is translated as CASSYPEGEQYF.

V is TRBV7-8 and J is TRBJ1-2, with a weak D call TRBD1 (6 bases). The length of the CDR3 is 13 residues. With 5 bases removed from V and 6 bases from J, the gap between germline ends came to 13 bases. Looked up from germline, CDR1 is SGHVS and CDR2 is FQNEAQ. The CDR3 nucleotides are TGTGCCAGCAGCCGAGGGACACGTCATGGCTACACCTTC. Its translation is CASSRGTRHGYTF.

This clonotype was observed once. This chain joins TRBV6-6 and TRBJ1-5, with D unresolved. The CDR3 is 15 residues long. V was pared by 4 bases and J by 2 bases, with 12 bases between. Per germline, CDR1 MNHNY and CDR2 SVGAGI (reference sequence). The CDR3 region has the DNA TGTGCCAGCAGTTTCGCCCCCGCCGGCAATCAGCCCCAGCATTTT. It translates to CASSFAPAGNQPQHF.

This sequence joins TRBV29-1 and TRBJ2-1; 8 bases line up with TRBD1. Germline-derived CDR1 and CDR2 are SQVTM and ANQGSEA. Germline trimming cut 7 bases from V and 9 bases from J; bases unmatched to any gene: 14. CDR3 length: 14 amino acids. The CDR3 spells CSAGTGTGTSEQFF. CDR3 nucleotides: TGCAGCGCGGGGACCGGGACAGGAACATCTGAGCAGTTCTTC.

The rearrangement links TRBV20-1 to TRBJ2-5; 7 bases are shared with TRBD1. The J call may be mistaken, given a closer DNA end match to TRBJ2-7. This CDR3 has 12 amino acids. Germline assignment: CDR1 DFQATT and CDR2 SNEGSKA (reference sequence). In DNA form, the CDR3 reads TGCAGTGCTAGGGAACAGGGGTACGAGCAGTACTTC. It specifies CSAREQGYEQYF.

The DNA of the CDR3 is TGCGCCAGCAGTGAACCCCGGCTAGCGGGGGGTAATGAGCAGTTCTTC. Translated, it gives CASSEPRLAGGNEQFF. The chain links TRBV10-1 to TRBJ2-1; 11 nucleotides line up with TRBD2. V lost 3 bases and J lost 7; bases outside the gene matches: 8. The CDR3 consists of 16 residues. Germline values: CDR1 WNHNN, CDR2 SYGVQD (reference sequence).

This clonotype was detected once. This rearrangement joins TRBV21-1 to TRBJ1-2; the table names TRBD1, a call not compared with the DNA. TRBV21-1 is recorded as a pseudogene. This CDR3 spans 13 amino acids. The DNA of the CDR3 is TGTGCCAGCAGCATAGGACAGGGTGCGGGCTACACCTTC. It encodes CASSIGQGAGYTF.

The V gene is TRBV25-1, the J gene TRBJ2-7; a possible D gene is TRBD1 (6 bases). Trimming took off 3 bases at V and 1 base at J, with 10 bases between the two ends. The CDR3 totals 14 residues. CDR1 is MGHDK, CDR2 SYGVNS, per germline. This CDR3 is CASSDRTGSYEQYF. CDR3 nucleotides: TGTGCCAGCAGTGACCGAACAGGGTCCTACGAGCAGTACTTC.

The chain is built from TRBV7-9 and TRBJ1-3; 8 nucleotides align to TRBD1. Per the germline V gene, CDR1 is SEHNR and CDR2 is FQNEAQ (reference sequence). CDR3 length equals 18 residues. Trimming cost V 2 bases and J 0 bases; bases outside gene matches: 9. The CDR3 region is CASSLTFQQGGSGNTIYF. In nucleotides, the CDR3 is TGTGCCAGCAGCTTAACCTTTCAACAGGGGGGCTCTGGAAACACCATATATTTT.

The chain is built from TRBV5-1 and TRBJ2-3; D not certain. Germline CDR1 and CDR2: SGHRS and YFSETQ. CDR3 length equals 13 residues. V dropped 5 bases and J dropped 2 bases, with 9 bases sitting between them. The CDR3 coding sequence is TGCGCCAGCAGTTACGCGTTCACAGATACGCAGTATTTT. Its protein product is CASSYAFTDTQYF.

This clonotype occurred a few times. The V call is TRBV6-5, the J call TRBJ2-3, with TRBD2 matching 10 bases. The germline V gene has CDR1 MNHEY and CDR2 SVGAGI. V shed 2 bases and J 8 bases; nucleotides not matched to a gene: 1. The CDR3 extends over 13 amino acids. The CDR3 spells CASSYQRGGTQYF. The CDR3 coding sequence is TGTGCCAGCAGTTACCAGCGGGGGGGTACGCAGTATTTT.

This clonotype was seen only a few times. The V gene is TRBV12-3 or TRBV12-4, the J gene TRBJ2-1; D not certain. With 6 bases removed from V and 15 bases from J, the gap between germline ends came to 21 bases. This CDR3 spans 13 amino acids. This CDR3 reads CASSSPFGSEVFF. The CDR3 DNA is TGTGCCAGCAGCTCCCCCTTCGGGTCTGAAGTGTTCTTC.

The J gene is TRBJ2-3, the V gene TRBV7-3; 11 bases fit TRBD2. Per the germline V gene, CDR1 is SGHTA and CDR2 is FQGTGA. The length of the CDR3 is 20 residues. J gave up 0 bases and V 0 bases, and 11 bases lay outside the gene matches. CDR3 amino acids: CASSLTGGWLAGGSTDTQYF. The CDR3 region has the DNA TGTGCCAGCAGCTTAACGGGAGGTTGGCTAGCGGGAGGCAGCACAGATACGCAGTATTTT.